This T cell receptor beta chain was sequenced during a study of CD8 T cells in Susac syndrome. This clonotype appeared once. Germline lookup yields CDR1 KGHSY and CDR2 FQNENV. V lost 4 bases and J lost 5, with 11 bases in between. CDR3 length: 13 residues. It was with random hexamers that about 0.45 to 1 ug RNA was reverse transcribed. TCRdb used MiXCR to reprocess the immunoSEQ multiplex PCR reads, holding one entry per CDR3 protein. The sample shows about 140,000 distinct CDR3 sequences, approximately 94% of them seen only once. The source material was CD4+ T cells from PBMCs. This TCR was sampled from a human donor in good health. This chain connects TRBV16 to TRBJ1-1; D remains unclear. The CDR3 DNA is TGTGCCAGCAGCCCGACGCAGGAAACTGAAGCTTTCTTT. Protein product: CASSPTQETEAFF.